The 19 T cell receptor beta chains given below trace back to one sample, sequenced in a study of blood T cells in healthy people across ages. The authors ran a second PCR of 7 to 11 cycles using a sample-barcoded 5' primer and a J-beta primer mix. In TCRdb, the 5' RACE reads were re-called with MiXCR into one record per CDR3 protein. The table includes fewer than 2,000,000 distinct CDR3 sequences, approximately 40% detected once. Sequenced material: blood. Receptors originate from a human donor in good health.

The chain recombines TRBV27 with TRBJ1-4; D unclear. V was pared by 6 bases and J by 2 bases, with 16 bases between. The CDR3 loop spans 16 amino acids. The germline V gene encodes CDR1 MNHEY and CDR2 SMNVEV (reference sequence). CDR3 region: CASSPGGSWTNEKLFF. For the CDR3, the DNA is TGTGCCAGCAGCCCGGGAGGGTCGTGGACTAATGAAAAACTGTTTTTT.

This chain joins TRBV5-6 and TRBJ2-7, with 12 bases aligning to TRBD2. From germline, CDR1 is SGHDT and CDR2 YYEEEE. Germline trimming cut 4 bases from V and 3 bases from J; bases unmatched to any gene: 8. The CDR3 contains 16 residues. CDR3 nucleotide sequence: TGTGCCAGCAGCCGACTAGCGGGGGATGTCCTCTACGAGCAGTACTTC. Translated: CASSRLAGDVLYEQYF.

A note on this clonotype: Since no conserved phenylalanine or tryptophan closes the CDR3, a read error is the likely cause. J is TRBJ1-6 and V is TRBV2, with D possibly TRBD1 on 5 matching bases. The germline CDR1 and CDR2 sequences are SNHLY and FYNNEI. V shed 6 bases and J shed 7 bases, with 10 bases lying between them. The CDR3 has 13 residues. The CDR3 loop reads CASRRQTNSPLHC. The CDR3 DNA is TGTGCCAGCAGGAGACAGACCAATTCACCCCTCCACTGT.

To note about this clonotype: A read error may account for a junction end that differs from germline. The rearrangement joins TRBV11-3 to TRBJ1-1; the D is unclear. Germline V gene lookup returns CDR1 SGHNT and CDR2 YENEEA. There are 15 residues in the CDR3. The CDR3 spells CASSLELRRNTEAFF. The CDR3 bases are TGTGCCAGCAGCTTAGAATTGAGGAGAAACACTGAGGCTTTCTTT.

The chain couples TRBV6-5 to TRBJ1-2; 7 nucleotides match TRBD1. The J segment lost 4 bases and the V segment lost 7 bases, leaving 9 bases of the junction unmatched. The CDR3 is 14 amino acids. CDR1 and CDR2 from the germline V gene are MNHEY and SVGAGI. CDR3 region: CASNPSGTVYGYTF. DNA for the CDR3: TGTGCCAGCAATCCCTCCGGGACAGTCTATGGCTACACCTTC.

This clonotype has just a few counts. At one end the junction does not follow the germline gene, possibly because of a read error. V is TRBV7-8 and J is TRBJ1-2, with 7 positions matching TRBD1. Germline V gene sequence: CDR1 SGHVS, CDR2 FQNEAQ. CDR3 length equals 14 residues. The DNA of the CDR3 is TGTGCCGGCAGCTTGGGACAGCCCTTCTATGGCTACACCTTC. The encoded protein is CAGSLGQPFYGYTF. The whole variable domain, filled in from reference TRBV7-8 and TRBJ1-2, reads GAGVSQSPRYKVAKRGQDVALRCDPISGHVSLFWYQQALGQGPEFLTYFQNEAQLDKSGLPSDRFFAERPEGSVSTLKIQRTQQEDSAVYLCAGSLGQPFYGYTFGSGTRLTVV.

This clonotype has more than one count but fewer than ten. V usage is TRBV2 and J usage is TRBJ2-4; D is ambiguous. V lost 6 bases and J lost 8, with 14 bases in between. This CDR3 is 13 amino acids long. Per germline, CDR1 SNHLY and CDR2 FYNNEI. CDR3 residues: CASSPRLGDIQYF. The CDR3 DNA follows: TGTGCCAGCAGCCCTCGGCTAGGAGACATTCAGTACTTC.

CDR3 amino acids: CSGQGIDGYTF. The DNA of the CDR3 is TGCAGTGGACAGGGAATCGATGGCTACACCTTC. The chain links TRBV20-1 to TRBJ1-2, with 7 bases fitting TRBD1. In germline, CDR1 is DFQATT, CDR2 SNEGSKA (reference sequence). This CDR3 is built from 11 residues. J lost 6 bases, V lost 7 bases, and 5 bases had no gene match.

This clonotype was recorded a few times. The chain uses TRBV20-1 and TRBJ1-2; 8 bases agree with TRBD1. This CDR3 spans 18 amino acids. CDR1 and CDR2 (germline): DFQATT, SNEGSKA (reference sequence). Losses at the gene ends were 3 bases for V and 3 bases for J; bases not matched to a gene: 18. The CDR3 spells CSASSYGQGVRVDYGYTF. The CDR3 DNA reads TGCAGTGCTAGTTCATATGGACAGGGCGTAAGGGTTGACTATGGCTACACCTTC.

This clonotype showed up just a few times. The DNA of the CDR3 is TGTGCCATCAGTGATTCTCCAGGGGAAACTGAAGCTTTCTTT. It codes for CAISDSPGETEAFF. The gene calls are TRBV10-3 and TRBJ1-1; TRBD1 is a possible D gene (6 bases). The CDR3 has 14 residues. Trimming stripped 3 bases from V and 5 bases from J, with 13 bases between. Germline values: CDR1 ENHRY, CDR2 SYGVKD.

The chain joins TRBV20-1 to TRBJ2-7; D uncertain. Germline values: CDR1 DFQATT, CDR2 SNEGSKA (reference sequence). V lost 1 base and J 0 bases, leaving 13 bases between the germline ends. There are 15 residues in the CDR3. CDR3 in amino acids: CSARAPAALSYEQYF. CDR3 DNA sequence: TGCAGTGCTAGAGCCCCGGCAGCTCTCTCCTACGAGCAGTACTTC.

Details on this clonotype: A read error may be the cause here, since a much bigger clone is one base away. This chain joins TRBV7-2 and TRBJ2-5; 8 bases fit TRBD2. Germline V gene data show CDR1 as SGHTA and CDR2 as FQGNSA. This CDR3 contains 13 residues. CDR3 DNA sequence: TGTGCCGGCAGCTCGACTAGCGTTCAGACCCAGTACTTC. This gives the protein CAGSSTSVQTQYF. The variable domain in full, completed from reference TRBV7-2 and TRBJ2-5, reads GAGVSQSPSNKVTEKGKDVELRCDPISGHTALYWYRQSLGQGLEFLIYFQGNSAPDKSGLPSDRFSAERTGGSVSTLTIQRTQQEDSAVYLCAGSSTSVQTQYFGPGTRLLVL.

This clonotype was recorded a few times. The CDR3 here is CASSLVGQGSGETQYF. CDR3 DNA sequence: TGTGCCAGCAGCTTAGTGGGACAGGGTTCGGGAGAGACCCAGTACTTC. The chain combines TRBV11-2 with TRBJ2-5; 9 nucleotides align to TRBD1. J lost 4 bases, V lost 1 base, and 7 bases had no gene match. Germline V CDR1 and CDR2: SGHAT, FQNNGV. The CDR3 totals 16 residues.

This chain uses TRBV4-3 with TRBJ1-4; no reliable D call. With 5 bases removed from V and 1 base from J, the gap between germline ends came to 5 bases. The CDR3 is 13 residues long. Germline V lookup: CDR1 LGHNA, CDR2 YSLEER. CDR3 nucleotides: TGCGCCAGCAGCGACCTAACTAATGAAAAACTGTTTTTT. The encoded protein is CASSDLTNEKLFF.

This clonotype showed up just a few times. V is TRBV2 and J is TRBJ2-5; D is uncertain. Germline CDR1 SNHLY, CDR2 FYNNEI. V was cut by 3 bases and J by 9 bases, with 5 bases left in between. The CDR3 loop spans 10 amino acids. The CDR3 DNA sequence: TGTGCCAGCAGTGATAGTGCCCAGTACTTC. Translated: CASSDSAQYF.

The V call is TRBV6-5, the J call TRBJ1-2; 8 nucleotides agree with TRBD1. The CDR3 sequence is 16 residues long. V was clipped by 5 bases and J by 1 base; unmatched bases: 9. Per germline, CDR1 MNHEY and CDR2 SVGAGI. CDR3 region: CASSPSRTGFNYGYTF. CDR3 nucleotide sequence: TGTGCCAGCAGTCCCTCCCGGACAGGGTTTAACTATGGCTACACCTTC.

This clonotype has more than one count but fewer than ten. CDR3 DNA sequence: TGTGCCAGCAGCGGTGGACTAGCGATAAGCACAGATACGCAGTATTTT. Translation: CASSGGLAISTDTQYF. The chain recombines TRBV7-3 with TRBJ2-3, with 9 bases matching TRBD2. The CDR3 sequence is 16 residues long. CDR1 is SGHTA, CDR2 FQGTGA, per germline. J was trimmed by 0 bases and V by 5 bases; bases with no gene match: 6.

The CDR3 sequence is CASSLGTGLGETQYF. As DNA, the CDR3 is TGCGCCAGCAGCTTGGGGACTGGCTTGGGGGAGACCCAGTACTTC. The chain employs TRBV5-1 and TRBJ2-5; D perhaps matches TRBD2 (5 bases). In germline, CDR1 is SGHRS, CDR2 YFSETQ. Trimming took off 0 bases at V and 5 bases at J, with 14 bases between the two ends. This CDR3 has 15 amino acids.

This chain connects TRBV11-1 to TRBJ1-1, with a tentative D call TRBD1 (5 bases). Germline V CDR1 and CDR2: SGHAT, FQDESV (reference sequence). CDR3 length: 14 amino acids. V shed 7 bases and J shed 7 bases, with 19 bases lying between them. This CDR3 reads CASITKDGAREAFF. CDR3 DNA sequence: TGTGCCAGCATCACTAAAGACGGGGCGCGTGAAGCTTTCTTT. Looking up the rest from reference TRBV11-1 and TRBJ1-1 gives the full variable domain: EAEVAQSPRYKITEKSQAVAFWCDPISGHATLYWYRQILGQGPELLVQFQDESVVDDSQLPKDRFSAERLKGVDSTLKIQPAELGDSAMYLCASITKDGAREAFFGQGTRLTVV.